This T cell receptor beta chain was documented in a study of PD-1 blockade in classical Hodgkin lymphoma. Whole-study findings and limits: Causes of the repertoire differences remain undefined, possibly disease activity or prior therapy. Some patients started nivolumab under 1 year after ASCT, and they were excluded. Diversity in CD4+ TCRs, unlike that measured in CD8+ TCRs, had risen significantly by C4D1. A reduction in baseline TCR diversity was reportedly seen in newly diagnosed patients relative to healthy donors.

Measured with immunoSEQ multiplex PCR; TCRdb has only the in-frame clones, and not every one. The data show about 15,000 clones, about 61% seen once. A note on this clone: Antigen unknown.

The CDR3 covers 23 residues. CDR1 is LNHDA, CDR2 SQIVND, per germline (reference sequence). Trimming removed 3 bases from V and 0 bases from J; junction bases left unmatched: 25. Each and every patient relapsed after autologous stem cell transplantation, and patients got differing brentuximab vedotin exposure. The V gene is TRBV19, the J gene TRBJ2-1; TRBD2 agrees at 8 bases. The sequence was obtained from a human donor with classical Hodgkin lymphoma. The source material was peripheral blood mononuclear cells (PBMCs), sampled at baseline. The CDR3 region is CASSIGAGYKLAGGESSYNEQFF. The CDR3 nucleotides read TGTGCCAGTAGTATTGGGGCAGGGTATAAACTAGCCGGGGGGGAGAGCTCCTACAATGAGCAGTTCTTC.